Each of the 11 T cell receptor beta chains below was sequenced from the same sample in a study of OX40 agonist ivuxolimab in advanced cancers. The data were produced by immunoSEQ multiplex PCR, yet TCRdb's version contains in-frame clones alone and is incomplete. This table holds roughly 53,000 clones, 93% found once. The material was CD4+ or CD8+ T cells sorted from blood, obtained in a trial of the OX40 agonist ivuxolimab. The receptors were gathered from an adult with an advanced solid tumor such as melanoma, head and neck, liver or kidney cancer.

V is TRBV4-3 and J is TRBJ1-1; 7 nucleotides match TRBD1. Losses at the gene ends were 0 bases for V and 5 bases for J; bases not matched to a gene: 6. Germline V CDR1 and CDR2: LGHNA, YSLEER. The CDR3 length is 15 residues. The CDR3 loop reads CASSQESTGRTEAFF. The CDR3 coding sequence is TGCGCCAGCAGCCAAGAGTCGACAGGGCGGACTGAAGCTTTCTTT.

This clone is a singleton in its sample. The chain combines TRBV5-8 with TRBJ2-1, with a possible D match to TRBD2 (6 bases). The germline V and J ends were trimmed by 4 bases and 9 bases, with 11 bases remaining between them. The CDR3 is 12 residues long. Germline loops: CDR1 SGHTS, CDR2 YDEGEE. CDR3 in amino acids: CASSVGLAEQFF. The CDR3 DNA is TGTGCCAGCAGCGTGGGACTTGCTGAGCAGTTCTTC.

J is TRBJ1-1 and V is TRBV5-8; D unclear. The ends were cut back, 0 bases at V and 0 bases at J, with 6 bases in the middle. The CDR3 runs 14 residues. Germline assignment: CDR1 SGHTS and CDR2 YDEGEE. CDR3 loop: CASSLDNLNTEAFF. The DNA for the CDR3 is TGTGCCAGCAGCTTGGACAACCTGAACACTGAAGCTTTCTTT.

The chain employs TRBV27 and TRBJ2-2, with D perhaps TRBD1 or TRBD2 (6 bases each). Germline loops: CDR1 MNHEY, CDR2 SMNVEV (reference sequence). Between the trimmed V and J ends, which lost 3 bases and 6 bases, there was a span of 14 bases. The CDR3 has 15 residues. In DNA, the CDR3 is TGTGCCAGCAGTTTTATCGGGGGCGCGGCCGGGGAGCTGTTTTTT. It codes for CASSFIGGAAGELFF.

The CDR3 loop is CASRLSRRFNYGYTF. Written as DNA, the CDR3 is TGTGCCAGCAGACTGTCAAGACGGTTTAACTATGGCTACACCTTC. The V call is TRBV6-5, the J call TRBJ1-2; D gene uncertain. Germline CDR1 is MNHEY and CDR2 is SVGAGI. The CDR3 runs to 15 residues. V dropped 6 bases and J dropped 1 base, with 15 bases sitting between them.

The rearrangement joins TRBV12-5 to TRBJ1-2; 9 bases map to TRBD1. Germline V CDR1 and CDR2: LGHNT, FRNRAP. With V trimmed by 6 bases and J by 6 bases, 8 bases remained unmatched. This CDR3 region has 14 residues. CDR3 in DNA: TGTGCTAGTGGCGCGGGACAGGGTGACCATGGCTACACCTTC. It encodes CASGAGQGDHGYTF. The entire variable domain, with the rest obtained from reference TRBV12-5 and TRBJ1-2, is as follows: DARVTQTPRHKVTEMGQEVTMRCQPILGHNTVFWYRQTMMQGLELLAYFRNRAPLDDSGMPKDRFSAEMPDATLATLKIQPSEPRDSAVYFCASGAGQGDHGYTFGSGTRLTVV.

The chain joins TRBV29-1 to TRBJ2-6; 9 nucleotides line up with TRBD2. The CDR3 length is 15 residues. The germline CDR1 and CDR2 sequences are SQVTM and ANQGSEA. Unmatched junction bases numbered 7, after V lost 6 bases and J lost 4 bases. The CDR3 spells CSVRGGLAGANVLTF. The CDR3 DNA is TGCAGCGTGCGGGGGGGCCTCGCAGGGGCCAACGTCCTGACTTTC.

This CDR3 is CASSPPSGVEEAQYF. Written as DNA, the CDR3 is TGTGCCAGCAGCCCCCCTAGCGGGGTTGAAGAGGCGCAGTATTTT. The chain couples TRBV6-5 to TRBJ2-3, with 9 nucleotides matching TRBD2. The V segment lost 6 bases and the J segment 10 bases; nucleotides outside the gene matches: 14. The CDR3 has 15 residues. CDR1 and CDR2 from the germline V gene are MNHEY and SVGAGI.

Worth noting for this clone: A junction boundary mismatches the germline segment, possibly from a read error. V gene TRBV4-3 combines with J gene TRBJ2-7; D not resolved. The CDR3 runs to 18 residues. Looked up from germline, CDR1 is LGHNA and CDR2 is YSLEER. In nucleotides, the CDR3 is TGCGCCAGCAGCCAAACTCTGGAACCCGAAAGTTGGCTCTACGAGCAGTGCTTC. It translates to CASSQTLEPESWLYEQCF.

The V and J genes are TRBV7-9 and TRBJ2-1, with D possibly TRBD2 on 6 matching bases. The V gene's germline CDR1 is SEHNR and CDR2 FQNEAQ (reference sequence). The CDR3 has 15 amino acids. V lost 5 bases and J 0 bases, leaving 11 bases between the germline ends. For the CDR3, the DNA is TGTGCCAGCAGCCACGGGAGCAGCTCCTACAATGAGCAGTTCTTC. Amino acids: CASSHGSSSYNEQFF.

This clone was seen only a few times. The chain joins TRBV5-1 to TRBJ2-7, with TRBD1 identical over 11 bases. The V gene's germline CDR1 is SGHRS and CDR2 YFSETQ. The CDR3 runs 16 residues. Trimming cost V 5 bases and J 0 bases; bases outside gene matches: 7. The CDR3 spells CASRLPDRGRSYEQYF. In DNA, the CDR3 is TGCGCCAGCAGATTACCGGACAGGGGGCGCTCCTACGAGCAGTACTTC.